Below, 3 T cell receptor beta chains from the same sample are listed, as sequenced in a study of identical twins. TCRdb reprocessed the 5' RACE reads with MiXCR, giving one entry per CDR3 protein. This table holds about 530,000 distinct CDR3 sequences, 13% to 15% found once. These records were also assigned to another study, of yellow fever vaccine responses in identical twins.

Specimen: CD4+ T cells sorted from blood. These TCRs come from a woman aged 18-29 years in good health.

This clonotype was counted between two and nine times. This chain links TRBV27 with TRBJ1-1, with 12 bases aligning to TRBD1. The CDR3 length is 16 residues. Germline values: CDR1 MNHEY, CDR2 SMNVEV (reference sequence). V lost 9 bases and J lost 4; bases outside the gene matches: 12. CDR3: CASLRGTGGLGTEAFF. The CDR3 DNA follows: TGTGCCAGTCTCCGGGGGACAGGGGGCTTGGGCACTGAAGCTTTCTTT.

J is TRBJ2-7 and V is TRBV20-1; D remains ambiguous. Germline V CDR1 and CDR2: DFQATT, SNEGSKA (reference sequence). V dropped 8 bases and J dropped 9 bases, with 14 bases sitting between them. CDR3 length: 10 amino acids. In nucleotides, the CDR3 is TGCAGTTTTTTGGTGGCACCGCAGTACGTC. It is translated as CSFLVAPQYV.

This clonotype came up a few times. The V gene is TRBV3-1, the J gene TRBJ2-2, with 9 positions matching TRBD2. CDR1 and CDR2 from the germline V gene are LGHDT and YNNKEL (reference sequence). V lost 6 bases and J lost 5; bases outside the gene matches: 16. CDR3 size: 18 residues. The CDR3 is CASSFHYSGGSRTGELFF. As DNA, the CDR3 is TGTGCCAGCAGTTTTCACTATAGCGGGGGCTCGAGGACCGGGGAGCTGTTTTTT.